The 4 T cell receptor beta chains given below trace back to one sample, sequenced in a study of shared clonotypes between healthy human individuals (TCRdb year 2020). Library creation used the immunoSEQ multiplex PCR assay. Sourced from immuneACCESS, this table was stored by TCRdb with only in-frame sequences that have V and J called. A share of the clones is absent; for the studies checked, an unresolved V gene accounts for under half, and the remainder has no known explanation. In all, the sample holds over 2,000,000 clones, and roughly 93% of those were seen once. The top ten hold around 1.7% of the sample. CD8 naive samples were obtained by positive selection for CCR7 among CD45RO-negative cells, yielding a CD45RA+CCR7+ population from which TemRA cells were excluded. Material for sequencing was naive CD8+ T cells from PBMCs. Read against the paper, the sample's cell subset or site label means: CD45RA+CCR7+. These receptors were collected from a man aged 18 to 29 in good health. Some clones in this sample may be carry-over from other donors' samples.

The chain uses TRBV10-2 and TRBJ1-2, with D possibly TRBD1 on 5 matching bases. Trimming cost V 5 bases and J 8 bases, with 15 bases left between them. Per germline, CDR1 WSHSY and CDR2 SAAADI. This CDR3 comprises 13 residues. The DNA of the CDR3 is TGCGCCAGCAGTCATGGGACGGCTGAAGGCTACACCTTC. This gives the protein CASSHGTAEGYTF.

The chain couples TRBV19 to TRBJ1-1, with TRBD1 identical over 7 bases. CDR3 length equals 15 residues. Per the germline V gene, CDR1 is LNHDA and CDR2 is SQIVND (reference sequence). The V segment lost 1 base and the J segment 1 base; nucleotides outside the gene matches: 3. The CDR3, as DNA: TGTGCCAGTAGTATAGTAGGGGGCGCGAACACTGAAGCTTTCTTT. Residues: CASSIVGGANTEAFF.

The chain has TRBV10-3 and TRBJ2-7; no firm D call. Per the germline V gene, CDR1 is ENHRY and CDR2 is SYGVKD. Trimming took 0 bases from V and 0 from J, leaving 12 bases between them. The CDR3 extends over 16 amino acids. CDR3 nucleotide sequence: TGTGCCATCAGTGAGTCTGTCGGCGTTCGCTCCTACGAGCAGTACTTC. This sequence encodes CAISESVGVRSYEQYF.

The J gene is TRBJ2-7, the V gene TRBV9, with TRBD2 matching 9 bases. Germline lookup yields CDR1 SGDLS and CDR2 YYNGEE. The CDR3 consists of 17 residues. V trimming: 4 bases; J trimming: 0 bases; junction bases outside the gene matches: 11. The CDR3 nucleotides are TGTGCCAGCAGCCCGTCGGGACGACTAGCGGACTCCTACGAGCAGTACTTC. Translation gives CASSPSGRLADSYEQYF.